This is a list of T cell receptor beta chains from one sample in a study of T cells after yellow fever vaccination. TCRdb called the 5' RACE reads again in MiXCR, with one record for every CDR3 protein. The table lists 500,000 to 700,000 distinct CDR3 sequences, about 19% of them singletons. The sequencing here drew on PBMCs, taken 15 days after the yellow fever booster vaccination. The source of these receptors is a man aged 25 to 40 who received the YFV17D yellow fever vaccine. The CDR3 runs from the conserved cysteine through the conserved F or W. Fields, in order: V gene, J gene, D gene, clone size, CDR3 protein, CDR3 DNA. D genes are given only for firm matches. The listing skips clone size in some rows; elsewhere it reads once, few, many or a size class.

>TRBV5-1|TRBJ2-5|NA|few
CASSPPGGSDVGTQYF
TGCGCCAGCAGCCCTCCCGGCGGCTCCGACGTTGGTACCCAGTACTTC
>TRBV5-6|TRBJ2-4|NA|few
CASSLVSLKAKNIQYF
TGTGCCAGCAGCTTGGTGTCCCTTAAAGCCAAAAACATTCAGTACTTC
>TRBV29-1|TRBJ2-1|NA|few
CSGRGLAMVDEQFF
TGCAGCGGACGAGGGCTAGCGATGGTTGATGAGCAGTTCTTC
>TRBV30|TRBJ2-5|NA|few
CAWSVGTKETQYF
TGTGCCTGGAGTGTAGGGACGAAAGAGACCCAGTACTTC
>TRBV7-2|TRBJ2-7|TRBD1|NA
CASSFIGTGTFYEQYF
TGTGCCAGCAGCTTCATAGGGACAGGGACCTTCTACGAGCAGTACTTC
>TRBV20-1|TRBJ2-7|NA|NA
CSASDRYEQYF
TGCAGTGCTAGTGATCGGTACGAGCAGTACTTC
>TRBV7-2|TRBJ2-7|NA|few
CASSLGTPSQGEQYF
TGTGCCAGCAGCCTTGGGACCCCTAGCCAGGGCGAGCAGTACTTC
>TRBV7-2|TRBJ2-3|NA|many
CASSLLADTQYF
TGTGCCAGCAGTTTACTGGCGGATACGCAGTATTTT
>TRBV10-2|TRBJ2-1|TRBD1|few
CASREDRVQFDEQFF
TGCGCCAGCAGGGAGGACAGGGTTCAATTCGATGAGCAGTTCTTC
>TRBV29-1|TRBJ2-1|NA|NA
CSVEDTGDGHNEQFF
TGCAGCGTTGAAGATACCGGAGATGGGCACAATGAGCAGTTCTTC
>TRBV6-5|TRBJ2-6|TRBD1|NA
CASSYSSGQGDVLTF
TGTGCCAGCAGTTACTCGTCTGGACAGGGAGACGTCCTGACTTTC
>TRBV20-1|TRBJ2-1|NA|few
CSVDGGHHTMAQFF
TGCAGTGTTGACGGGGGACACCATACAATGGCGCAGTTCTTC
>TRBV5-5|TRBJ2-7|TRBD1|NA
CASSLGQGVSKQYF
TGTGCCAGCAGCTTGGGACAGGGGGTTTCGAAGCAGTACTTC
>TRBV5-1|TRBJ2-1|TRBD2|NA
CASSLAGIAGVRAYNEQFF
TGCGCCAGCAGCTTGGCCGGGATAGCGGGAGTACGGGCCTACAATGAGCAGTTCTTC
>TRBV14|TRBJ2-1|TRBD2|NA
CASSQDWLGGSRNEQFF
TGTGCCAGCAGCCAAGATTGGCTGGGCGGGAGTAGGAATGAGCAGTTCTTC
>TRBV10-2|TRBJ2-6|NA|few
CASSDGSGANVLTF
TGCGCCAGCAGTGATGGGTCTGGGGCCAACGTCCTGACTTTC
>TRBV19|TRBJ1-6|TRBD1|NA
CASSMGQGYSPLHF
TGTGCCAGTAGTATGGGACAGGGTTATTCACCCCTCCACTTT
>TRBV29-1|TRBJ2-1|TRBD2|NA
CSVEGGGLAGARFYNEQFF
TGCAGCGTTGAAGGGGGTGGACTAGCGGGAGCGAGGTTCTACAATGAGCAGTTCTTC
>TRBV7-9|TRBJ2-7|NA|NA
CASSPMGGVYEQYF
TGTGCCAGCAGCCCGATGGGAGGAGTCTACGAGCAGTACTTC
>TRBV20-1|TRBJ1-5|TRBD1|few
CSARRQGVDFQPQHF
TGCAGTGCTAGGCGACAGGGGGTTGACTTTCAGCCCCAGCATTTT
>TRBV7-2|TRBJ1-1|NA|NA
CASSFGRGGTRAFF
TGTGCCAGCAGCTTTGGGCGAGGGGGGACGAGGGCTTTCTTT
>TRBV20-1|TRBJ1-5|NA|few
CSARNEGNQPQHF
TGCAGTGCTAGAAACGAGGGCAATCAGCCCCAGCATTTT
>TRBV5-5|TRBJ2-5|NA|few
CASSPTLRAEETQYF
TGTGCCAGCAGCCCCACTTTGAGGGCTGAGGAGACCCAGTACTTC
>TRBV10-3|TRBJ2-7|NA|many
CAISREGEQYF
TGTGCCATCAGCCGCGAAGGCGAGCAGTACTTC
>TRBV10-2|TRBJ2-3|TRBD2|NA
CASSAGTSGPTDTQYF
TGCGCCAGCAGTGCCGGGACTAGCGGGCCCACAGATACGCAGTATTTT
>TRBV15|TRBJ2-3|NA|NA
CATSSGYTTDTQYF
TGTGCCACCAGCAGCGGCTACACTACAGATACGCAGTATTTT
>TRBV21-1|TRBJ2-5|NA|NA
CASSNSGETQYF
TGTGCCAGCAGCAACTCTGGAGAGACCCAGTACTTC
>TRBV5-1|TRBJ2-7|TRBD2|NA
CASSSGLAGGSSYEQYF
TGCGCCAGCAGCTCGGGACTAGCGGGAGGGTCGTCCTACGAGCAGTACTTC
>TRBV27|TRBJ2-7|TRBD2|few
CASSPGAGAGYEQYF
TGTGCCAGCAGTCCCGGAGCGGGAGCTGGCTACGAGCAGTACTTC
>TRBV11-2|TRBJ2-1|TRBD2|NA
CASQLREGRNEQFF
TGTGCCAGTCAGCTACGGGAGGGTAGGAATGAGCAGTTCTTC
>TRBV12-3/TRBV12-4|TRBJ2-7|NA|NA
CASSSGPAAYEQYF
TGTGCCAGCAGTTCGGGACCTGCCGCCTACGAGCAGTACTTC
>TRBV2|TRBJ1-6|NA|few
CASSEKDPNSPLHF
TGTGCCAGCAGTGAAAAGGATCCGAATTCACCCCTCCACTTT
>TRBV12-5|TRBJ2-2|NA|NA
CASGLVPFPGELFF
TGTGCTAGTGGTTTGGTACCCTTCCCCGGGGAGCTGTTTTTT
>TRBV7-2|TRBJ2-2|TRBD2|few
CASSLSAGVGTGELFF
TGTGCCAGCAGCTTATCGGCGGGAGTGGGCACCGGGGAGCTGTTTTTT
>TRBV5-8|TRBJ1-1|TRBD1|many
CASSLGTGIAFF
TGTGCCAGCAGCTTGGGGACAGGGATTGCTTTCTTT
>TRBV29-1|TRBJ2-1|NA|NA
CSVLVLPNNEQFF
TGCAGCGTTTTGGTCCTCCCTAACAATGAGCAGTTCTTC
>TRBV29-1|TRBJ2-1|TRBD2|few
CSVFLLAGPNGNEQFF
TGCAGCGTTTTCCTCCTAGCGGGACCAAATGGGAATGAGCAGTTCTTC
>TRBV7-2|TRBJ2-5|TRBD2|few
CASSLGGYKETQYF
TGTGCCAGCAGCTTGGGGGGGTATAAGGAGACCCAGTACTTC
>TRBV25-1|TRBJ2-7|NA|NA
CASSSARGGGVGEQYF
TGTGCCAGCAGCTCCGCCCGGGGTGGCGGAGTGGGAGAGCAGTACTTC
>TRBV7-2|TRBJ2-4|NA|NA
CASSFVSTLQYF
TGTGCCAGCAGCTTCGTTTCTACTTTGCAGTACTTC
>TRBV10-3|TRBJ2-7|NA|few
CAISESIDEQYF
TGTGCCATCAGTGAGTCGATCGACGAGCAGTACTTC
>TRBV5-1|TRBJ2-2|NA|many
CASSFSGPNTGELFF
TGCGCCAGCAGCTTTAGCGGTCCGAACACCGGGGAGCTGTTTTTT
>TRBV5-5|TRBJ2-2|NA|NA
CASSQANTNTGELFF
TGTGCCAGCAGCCAAGCCAATACGAACACCGGGGAGCTGTTTTTT
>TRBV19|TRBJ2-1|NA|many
CASSIGLRLNEQFF
TGTGCCAGTAGTATAGGACTAAGGCTCAATGAGCAGTTCTTC
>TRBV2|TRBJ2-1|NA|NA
CASEQSSYNEQFF
TGTGCCAGCGAACAGAGCTCCTACAATGAGCAGTTCTTC
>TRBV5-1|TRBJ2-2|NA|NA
CASSLAWAGELFF
TGCGCCAGCAGCTTGGCCTGGGCCGGGGAGCTGTTTTTT
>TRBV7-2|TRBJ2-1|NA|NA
CASSPRGSGSYNEQFF
TGTGCCAGCAGCCCTCGGGGCAGCGGGTCCTACAATGAGCAGTTCTTC
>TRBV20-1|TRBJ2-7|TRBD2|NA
CSARPLLAGGLSSYEQYF
TGCAGTGCTAGACCTCTACTAGCGGGAGGCCTGAGCTCCTACGAGCAGTACTTC